This TCR beta chain appears in the sequencing data of a study of neurological immune-mediated disorders. The cDNA was produced through 5'RACE with 10-nucleotide random UMIs. MiXCR was run by TCRdb on the 5' RACE reads, yielding one entry per CDR3 protein. In the table there are more than 75,000 distinct CDR3 sequences, roughly 4.7% of which are singletons. Study-wide results and caveats: Levels of TCR clonal expansion peaked in HTLV-1-associated myelopathy and reached their lowest in multiple sclerosis, under those of healthy controls. The authors found no clinical or MRI feature associated with the multiple sclerosis repertoire cluster.

This clonotype showed up many times. What it binds is not known. PBMCs stored at -80 C, numbering 2 million, were the origin of the unsorted libraries. Germline V gene lookup returns CDR1 KGHDR and CDR2 SFDVKD. V shed 3 bases and J shed 7 bases, with 15 bases lying between them. CDR3 length: 15 amino acids. V usage is TRBV24-1 and J usage is TRBJ2-1; D might be TRBD1 (5 bases). The specimen was PBMCs. The receptor's source is a woman in her thirties with multiple sclerosis. The CDR3 region has the DNA TGTGCCACCAGTGATATAGGACACTCGATGAATGAGCAGTTCTTC. Amino acid sequence: CATSDIGHSMNEQFF.